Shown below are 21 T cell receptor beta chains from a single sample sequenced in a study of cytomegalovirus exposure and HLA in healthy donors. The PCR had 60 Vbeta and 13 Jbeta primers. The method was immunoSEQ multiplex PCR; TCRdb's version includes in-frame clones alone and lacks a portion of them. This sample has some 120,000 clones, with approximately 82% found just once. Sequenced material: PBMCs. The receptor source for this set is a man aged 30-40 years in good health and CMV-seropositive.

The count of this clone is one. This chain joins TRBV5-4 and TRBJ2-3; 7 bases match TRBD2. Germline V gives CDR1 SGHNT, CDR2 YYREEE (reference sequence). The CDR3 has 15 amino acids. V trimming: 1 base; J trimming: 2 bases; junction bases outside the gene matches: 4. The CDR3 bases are TGTGCCAGCAGCTTGTCTAGCGGCTACACAGATACGCAGTATTTT. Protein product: CASSLSSGYTDTQYF.

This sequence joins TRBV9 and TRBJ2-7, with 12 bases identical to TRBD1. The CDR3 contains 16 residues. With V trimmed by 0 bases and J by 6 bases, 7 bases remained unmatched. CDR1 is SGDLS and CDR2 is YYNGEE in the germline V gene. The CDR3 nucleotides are TGTGCCAGCAGCGTAGAAGCGGGACAGGGGGCGGGCGAGCAGTACTTC. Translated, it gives CASSVEAGQGAGEQYF.

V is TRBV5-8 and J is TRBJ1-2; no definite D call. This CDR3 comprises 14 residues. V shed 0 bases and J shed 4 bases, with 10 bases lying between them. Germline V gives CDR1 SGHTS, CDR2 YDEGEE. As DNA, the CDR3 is TGTGCCAGCAGCTTGGTGGCCAGGCCCTATGGCTACACCTTC. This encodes CASSLVARPYGYTF. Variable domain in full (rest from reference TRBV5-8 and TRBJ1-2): EAGVTQSPTHLIKTRGQQATLRCSPISGHTSVYWYQQALGLGLQFLLWYDEGEERNRGNFPPRFSGRQFPNYSSELNVNALELEDSALYLCASSLVARPYGYTFGSGTRLTVV.

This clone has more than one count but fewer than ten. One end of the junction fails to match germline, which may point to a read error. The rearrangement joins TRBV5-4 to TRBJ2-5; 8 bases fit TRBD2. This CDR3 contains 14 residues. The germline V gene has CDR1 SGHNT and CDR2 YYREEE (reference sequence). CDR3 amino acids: CASSLRRGEETQYF. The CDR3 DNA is TGTGCCAGCAGCTTGAGGCGGGGGGAAGAAACCCAGTACTTC.

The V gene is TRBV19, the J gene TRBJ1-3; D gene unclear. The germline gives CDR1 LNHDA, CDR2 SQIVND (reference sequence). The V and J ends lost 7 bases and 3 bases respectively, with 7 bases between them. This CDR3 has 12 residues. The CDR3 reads CASNSYGNTIYF. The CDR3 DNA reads TGTGCCAGTAACAGCTATGGAAACACCATATATTTT.

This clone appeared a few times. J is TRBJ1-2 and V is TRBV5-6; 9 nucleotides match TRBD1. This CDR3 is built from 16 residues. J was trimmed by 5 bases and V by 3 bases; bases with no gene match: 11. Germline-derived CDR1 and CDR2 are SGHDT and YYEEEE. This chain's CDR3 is CASSWGTGSVSYGYTF. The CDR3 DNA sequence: TGTGCCAGCAGCTGGGGGACAGGGTCTGTATCTTATGGCTACACCTTC.

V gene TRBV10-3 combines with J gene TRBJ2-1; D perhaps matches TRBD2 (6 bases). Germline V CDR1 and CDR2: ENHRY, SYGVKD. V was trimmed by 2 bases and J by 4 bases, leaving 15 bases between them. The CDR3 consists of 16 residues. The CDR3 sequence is CAISELWTKIYNEQFF. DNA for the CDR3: TGTGCCATCAGTGAGCTATGGACTAAGATTTACAATGAGCAGTTCTTC.

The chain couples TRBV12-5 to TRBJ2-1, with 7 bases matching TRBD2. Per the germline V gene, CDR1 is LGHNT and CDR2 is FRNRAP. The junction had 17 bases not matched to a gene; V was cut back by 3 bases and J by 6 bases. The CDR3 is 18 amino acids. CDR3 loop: CASGLNSLGWGGGNEQFF. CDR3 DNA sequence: TGTGCTAGTGGTTTAAATTCCCTTGGTTGGGGGGGAGGCAATGAGCAGTTCTTC. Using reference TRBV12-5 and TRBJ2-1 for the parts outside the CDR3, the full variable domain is DARVTQTPRHKVTEMGQEVTMRCQPILGHNTVFWYRQTMMQGLELLAYFRNRAPLDDSGMPKDRFSAEMPDATLATLKIQPSEPRDSAVYFCASGLNSLGWGGGNEQFFGPGTRLTVL.

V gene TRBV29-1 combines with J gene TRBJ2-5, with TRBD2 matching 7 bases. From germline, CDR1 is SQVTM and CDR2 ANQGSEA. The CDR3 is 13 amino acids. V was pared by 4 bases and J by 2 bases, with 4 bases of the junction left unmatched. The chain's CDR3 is CSVAAGIQETQYF. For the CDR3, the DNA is TGCAGCGTTGCAGCGGGGATACAAGAGACCCAGTACTTC.

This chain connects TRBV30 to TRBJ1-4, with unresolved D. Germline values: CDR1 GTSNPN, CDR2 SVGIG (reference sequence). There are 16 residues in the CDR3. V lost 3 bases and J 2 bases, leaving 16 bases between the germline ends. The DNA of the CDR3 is TGTGCCTGGAGCGTCCGCGGGCCCCTTACTAATGAAAAACTGTTTTTT. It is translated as CAWSVRGPLTNEKLFF.

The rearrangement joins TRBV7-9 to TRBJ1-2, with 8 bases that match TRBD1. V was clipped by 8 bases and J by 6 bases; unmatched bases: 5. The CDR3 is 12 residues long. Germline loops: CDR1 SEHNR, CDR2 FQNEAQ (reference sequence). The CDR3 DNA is TGTGCCAGCGGACAGGGCGGCGATGGCTACACCTTC. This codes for CASGQGGDGYTF.

CDR3 DNA sequence: TGTGCCAGCAGTTTAATCCTAGCGGGGGCCGGCACCGGGGAGCTGTTTTTT. Translating gives CASSLILAGAGTGELFF. The chain employs TRBV27 and TRBJ2-2; 10 bases agree with TRBD2. Germline assignment: CDR1 MNHEY and CDR2 SMNVEV (reference sequence). The trim removed 2 bases at V and 4 bases at J, leaving 7 bases unmatched. The CDR3 extends over 17 amino acids.

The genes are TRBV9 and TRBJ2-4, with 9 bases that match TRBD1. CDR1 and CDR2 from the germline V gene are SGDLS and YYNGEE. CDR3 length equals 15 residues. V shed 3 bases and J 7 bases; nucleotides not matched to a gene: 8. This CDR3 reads CASSARQGGINIQYF. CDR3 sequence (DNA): TGTGCCAGCAGCGCAAGACAGGGGGGTATCAACATTCAGTACTTC.

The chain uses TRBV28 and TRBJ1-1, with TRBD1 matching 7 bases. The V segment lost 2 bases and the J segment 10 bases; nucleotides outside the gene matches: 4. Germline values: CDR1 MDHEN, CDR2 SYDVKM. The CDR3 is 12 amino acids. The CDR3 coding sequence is TGTGCCAGCAGTTTACCGGACAGGAGAGCTTTCTTT. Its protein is CASSLPDRRAFF.

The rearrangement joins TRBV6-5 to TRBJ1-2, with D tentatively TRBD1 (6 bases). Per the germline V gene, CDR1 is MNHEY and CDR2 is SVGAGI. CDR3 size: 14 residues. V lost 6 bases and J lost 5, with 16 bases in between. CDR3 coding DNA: TGTGCCAGCAGAAACATGGACAGATATTATGGCTACACCTTC. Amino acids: CASRNMDRYYGYTF.

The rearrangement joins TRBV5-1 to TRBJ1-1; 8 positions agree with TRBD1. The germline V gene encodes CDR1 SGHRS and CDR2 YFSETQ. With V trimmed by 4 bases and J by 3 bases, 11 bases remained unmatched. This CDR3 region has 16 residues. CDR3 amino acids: CASSLGQGTIYTEAFF. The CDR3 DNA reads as TGCGCCAGCAGCCTTGGACAGGGAACTATCTACACTGAAGCTTTCTTT.

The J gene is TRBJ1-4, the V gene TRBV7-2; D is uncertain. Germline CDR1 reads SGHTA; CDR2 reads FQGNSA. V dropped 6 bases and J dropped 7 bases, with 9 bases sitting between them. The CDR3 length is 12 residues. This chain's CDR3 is CASRTPGEKLFF. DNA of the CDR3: TGTGCCAGCAGGACACCAGGTGAAAAACTGTTTTTT.

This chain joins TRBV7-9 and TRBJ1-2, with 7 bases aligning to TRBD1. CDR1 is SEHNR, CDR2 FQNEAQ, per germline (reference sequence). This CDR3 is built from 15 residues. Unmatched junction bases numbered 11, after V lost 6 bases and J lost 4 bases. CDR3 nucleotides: TGTGCCAGCAGTTACGACAGGGTGGCATTCTATGGCTACACCTTC. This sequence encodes CASSYDRVAFYGYTF.

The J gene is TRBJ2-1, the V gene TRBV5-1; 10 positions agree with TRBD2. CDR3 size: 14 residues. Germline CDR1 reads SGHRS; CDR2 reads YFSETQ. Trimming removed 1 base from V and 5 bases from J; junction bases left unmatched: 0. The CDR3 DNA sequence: TGCGCCAGCAGCTTGACTAGCGGGAACAATGAGCAGTTCTTC. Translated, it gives CASSLTSGNNEQFF.

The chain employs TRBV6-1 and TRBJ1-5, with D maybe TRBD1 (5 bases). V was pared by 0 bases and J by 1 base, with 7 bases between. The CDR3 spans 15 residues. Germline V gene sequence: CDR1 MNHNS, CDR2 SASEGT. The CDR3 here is CASSEAGRSNQPQHF. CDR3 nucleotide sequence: TGTGCCAGCAGTGAAGCGGGGCGAAGCAATCAGCCCCAGCATTTT.

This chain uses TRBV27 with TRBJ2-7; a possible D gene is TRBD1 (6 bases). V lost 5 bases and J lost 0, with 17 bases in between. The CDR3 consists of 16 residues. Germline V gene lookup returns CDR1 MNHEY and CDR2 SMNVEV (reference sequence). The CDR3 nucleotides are TGTGCCAGCAGTCCACAGGGCTTTCTTAGCTCCTACGAGCAGTACGTC. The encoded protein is CASSPQGFLSSYEQYV.